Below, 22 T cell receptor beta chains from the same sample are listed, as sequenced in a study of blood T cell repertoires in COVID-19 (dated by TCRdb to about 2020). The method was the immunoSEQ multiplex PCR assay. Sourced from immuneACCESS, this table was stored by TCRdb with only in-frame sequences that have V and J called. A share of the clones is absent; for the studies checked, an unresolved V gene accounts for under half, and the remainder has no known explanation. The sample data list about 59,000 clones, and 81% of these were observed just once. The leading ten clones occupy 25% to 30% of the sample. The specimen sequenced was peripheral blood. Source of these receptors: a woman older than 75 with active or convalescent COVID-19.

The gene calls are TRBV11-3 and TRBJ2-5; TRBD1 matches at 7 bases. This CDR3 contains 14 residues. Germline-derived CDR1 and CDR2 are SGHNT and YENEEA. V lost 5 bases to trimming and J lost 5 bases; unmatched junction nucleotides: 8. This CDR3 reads CASSATGYSETQYF. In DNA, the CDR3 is TGTGCCAGCAGCGCGACAGGGTATTCGGAGACCCAGTACTTC.

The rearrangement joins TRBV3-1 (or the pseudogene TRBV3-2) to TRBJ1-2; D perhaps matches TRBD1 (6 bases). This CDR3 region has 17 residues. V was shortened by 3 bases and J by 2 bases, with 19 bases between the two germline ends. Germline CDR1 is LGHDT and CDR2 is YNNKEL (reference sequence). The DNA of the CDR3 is TGTGCCAGCAGCCACCTACAGGGCCAGAGTTCGAACTATGGCTACACCTTC. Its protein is CASSHLQGQSSNYGYTF.

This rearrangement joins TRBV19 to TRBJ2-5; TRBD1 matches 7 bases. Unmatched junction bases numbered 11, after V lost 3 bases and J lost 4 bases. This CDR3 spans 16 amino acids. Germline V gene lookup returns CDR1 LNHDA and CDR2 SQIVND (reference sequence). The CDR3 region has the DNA TGTGCCAGTAGTATGGCCGGGACAGCGGTAAGAGAGACCCAGTACTTC. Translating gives CASSMAGTAVRETQYF.

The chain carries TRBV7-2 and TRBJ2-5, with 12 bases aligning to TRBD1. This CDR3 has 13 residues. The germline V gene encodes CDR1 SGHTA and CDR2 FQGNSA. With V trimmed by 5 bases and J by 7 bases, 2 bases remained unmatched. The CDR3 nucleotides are TGTGCCAGCAGCACGGGACAGGGGGCGACCCAGTACTTC. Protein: CASSTGQGATQYF.

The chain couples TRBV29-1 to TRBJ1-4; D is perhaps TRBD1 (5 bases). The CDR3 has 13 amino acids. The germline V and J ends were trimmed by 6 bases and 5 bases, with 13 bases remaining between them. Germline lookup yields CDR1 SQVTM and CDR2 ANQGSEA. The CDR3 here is CSVAGNLNEKLFF. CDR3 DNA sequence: TGCAGCGTCGCAGGGAATTTGAATGAAAAACTGTTTTTT.

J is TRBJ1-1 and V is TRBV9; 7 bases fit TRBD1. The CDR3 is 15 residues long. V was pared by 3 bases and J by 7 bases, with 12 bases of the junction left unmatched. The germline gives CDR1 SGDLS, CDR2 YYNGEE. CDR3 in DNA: TGTGCCAGCAGCGCCGCCCCGGGACAGTACAATGAAGCTTTCTTT. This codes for CASSAAPGQYNEAFF.

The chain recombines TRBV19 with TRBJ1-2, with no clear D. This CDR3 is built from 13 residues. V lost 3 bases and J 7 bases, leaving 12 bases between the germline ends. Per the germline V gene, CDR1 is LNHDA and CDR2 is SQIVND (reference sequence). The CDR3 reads CASSMKQTTGYTF. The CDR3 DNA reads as TGTGCCAGTAGTATGAAACAGACTACTGGCTACACCTTC.

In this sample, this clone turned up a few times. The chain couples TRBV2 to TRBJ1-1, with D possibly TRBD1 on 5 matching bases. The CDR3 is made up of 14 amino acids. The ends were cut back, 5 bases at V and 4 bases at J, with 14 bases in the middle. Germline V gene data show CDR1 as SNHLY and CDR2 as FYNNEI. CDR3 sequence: CASSLQERGTEAFF. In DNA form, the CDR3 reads TGTGCCAGCAGTCTACAGGAACGTGGCACTGAAGCTTTCTTT.

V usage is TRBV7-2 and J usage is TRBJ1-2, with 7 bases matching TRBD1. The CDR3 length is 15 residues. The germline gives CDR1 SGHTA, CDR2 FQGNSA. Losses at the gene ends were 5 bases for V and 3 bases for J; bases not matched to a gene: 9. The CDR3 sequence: CASSLRQGSDYGYTF. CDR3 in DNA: TGTGCCAGCAGCCTACGACAGGGATCGGACTATGGCTACACCTTC.

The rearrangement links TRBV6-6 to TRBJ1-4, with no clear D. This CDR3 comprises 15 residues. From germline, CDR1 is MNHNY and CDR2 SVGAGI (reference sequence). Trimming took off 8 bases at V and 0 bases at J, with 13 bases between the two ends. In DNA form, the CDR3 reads TGTGCCAGCGGTACACCGGGAACAACTAATGAAAAACTGTTTTTT. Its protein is CASGTPGTTNEKLFF.

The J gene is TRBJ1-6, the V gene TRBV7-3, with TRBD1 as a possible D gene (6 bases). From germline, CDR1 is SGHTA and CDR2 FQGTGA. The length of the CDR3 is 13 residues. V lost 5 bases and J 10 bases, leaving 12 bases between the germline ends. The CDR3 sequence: CASSPGAGSPLHF. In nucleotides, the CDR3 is TGTGCCAGCAGCCCAGGGGCAGGGTCACCCCTCCACTTT.

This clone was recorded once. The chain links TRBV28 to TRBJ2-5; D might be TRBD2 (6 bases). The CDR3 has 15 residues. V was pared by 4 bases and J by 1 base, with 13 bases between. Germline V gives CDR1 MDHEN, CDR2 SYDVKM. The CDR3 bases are TGTGCCAGCAGTTCCGAGGGAGCGGGCCAAGAGACCCAGTACTTC. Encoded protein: CASSSEGAGQETQYF. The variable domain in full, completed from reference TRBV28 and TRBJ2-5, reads DVKVTQSSRYLVKRTGEKVFLECVQDMDHENMFWYRQDPGLGLRLIYFSYDVKMKEKGDIPEGYSVSREKKERFSLILESASTNQTSMYLCASSSEGAGQETQYFGPGTRLLVL.

In DNA form, the CDR3 reads TGTGCCAGCAGCTCTAAGATCGGACTAGCGAGCTCCTACAATGAGCAGTTCTTC. It translates to CASSSKIGLASSYNEQFF. The rearrangement uses TRBV27 and TRBJ2-1; 9 nucleotides agree with TRBD2. Germline CDR1 MNHEY, CDR2 SMNVEV (reference sequence). V lost 6 bases to trimming and J lost 0 bases; unmatched junction nucleotides: 12. This CDR3 region has 18 residues.

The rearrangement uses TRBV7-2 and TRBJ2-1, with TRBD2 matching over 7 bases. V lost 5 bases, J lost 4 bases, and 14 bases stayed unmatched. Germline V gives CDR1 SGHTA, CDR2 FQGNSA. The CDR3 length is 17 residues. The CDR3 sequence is CASSADFRGGYYNEQFF. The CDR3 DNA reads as TGTGCCAGCAGCGCCGATTTCCGCGGGGGTTATTACAATGAGCAGTTCTTC.

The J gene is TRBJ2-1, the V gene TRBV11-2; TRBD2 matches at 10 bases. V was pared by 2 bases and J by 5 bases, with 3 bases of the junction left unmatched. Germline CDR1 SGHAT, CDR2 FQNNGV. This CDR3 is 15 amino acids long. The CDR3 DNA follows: TGTGCCAGCAGCTTAAAGCGGGGGGGCAACAATGAGCAGTTCTTC. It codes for CASSLKRGGNNEQFF.

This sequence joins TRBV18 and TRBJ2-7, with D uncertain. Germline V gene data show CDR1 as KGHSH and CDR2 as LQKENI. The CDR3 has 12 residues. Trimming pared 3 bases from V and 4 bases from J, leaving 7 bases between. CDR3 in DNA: TGTGCCAGCTCACCTGCCCTATACGAGCAGTACTTC. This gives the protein CASSPALYEQYF.

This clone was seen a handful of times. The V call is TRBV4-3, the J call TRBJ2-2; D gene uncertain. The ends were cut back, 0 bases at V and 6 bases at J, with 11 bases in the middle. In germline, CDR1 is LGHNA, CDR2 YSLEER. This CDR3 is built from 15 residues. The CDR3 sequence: CASSQDWSRAGELFF. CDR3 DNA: TGCGCCAGCAGCCAAGACTGGTCGCGAGCCGGGGAGCTGTTTTTT.

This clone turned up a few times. The CDR3 DNA is TGTGCCAGCAGCCACCCCACGAGAGGTCCTGAAGCTTTCTTT. It specifies CASSHPTRGPEAFF. The V call is TRBV6-5, the J call TRBJ1-1; D remains ambiguous. V gave up 6 bases and J gave up 6 bases, with 17 bases separating them. This CDR3 is built from 14 residues. The germline gives CDR1 MNHEY, CDR2 SVGAGI.

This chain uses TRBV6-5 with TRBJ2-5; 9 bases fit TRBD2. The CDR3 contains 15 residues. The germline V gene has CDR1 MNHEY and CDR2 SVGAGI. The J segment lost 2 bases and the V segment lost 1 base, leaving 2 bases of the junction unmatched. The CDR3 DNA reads TGTGCCAGCAGTTACTTAGCGGGGGAGCAAGAGACCCAGTACTTC. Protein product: CASSYLAGEQETQYF.

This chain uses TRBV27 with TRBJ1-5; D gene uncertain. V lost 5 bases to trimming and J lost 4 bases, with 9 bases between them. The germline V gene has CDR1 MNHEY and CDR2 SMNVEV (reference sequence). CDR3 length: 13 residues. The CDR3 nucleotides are TGTGCCAGCAGTCCAACCCGGAATCAGCCCCAGCATTTT. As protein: CASSPTRNQPQHF.

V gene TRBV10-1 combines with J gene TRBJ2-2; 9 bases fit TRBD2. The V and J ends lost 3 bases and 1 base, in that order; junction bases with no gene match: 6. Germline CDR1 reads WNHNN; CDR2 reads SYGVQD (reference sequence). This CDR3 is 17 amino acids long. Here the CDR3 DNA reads TGCGCCAGCAGTGATCGGTTAGCGGGGGAGAACACCGGGGAGCTGTTTTTT. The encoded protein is CASSDRLAGENTGELFF.

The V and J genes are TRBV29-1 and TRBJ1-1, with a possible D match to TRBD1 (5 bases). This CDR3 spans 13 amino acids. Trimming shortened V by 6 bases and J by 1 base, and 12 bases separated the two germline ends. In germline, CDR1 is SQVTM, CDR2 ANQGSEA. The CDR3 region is CSVGFGQNTEAFF. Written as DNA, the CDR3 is TGCAGCGTCGGATTCGGACAGAACACTGAAGCTTTCTTT.